This T cell receptor (beta chain) was found in a study of early T cells in non-severe SARS-CoV-2 infection. Attached unique molecular identifiers marked individual cDNA molecules. TCRdb re-called the 5' RACE reads with MiXCR, one entry per CDR3 protein. The sample shows some 40,000 distinct CDR3 sequences, about 5% of them seen only once. Concerning this clonotype: A clone one base away is much larger, so this may be a read error. This CDR3 is missing its conserved last phenylalanine or tryptophan, likely due to a read error.

The CDR3 length is 12 residues. Trimming took off 2 bases at V and 7 bases at J, with 8 bases between the two ends. Germline V gives CDR1 DFQATT, CDR2 SNEGSKA (reference sequence). The chain couples TRBV20-1 to TRBJ1-4; possible D gene TRBD1, 5 bases. This clonotype was obtained from an adult who was a healthcare worker with PCR-confirmed SARS-CoV-2 infection or an uninfected control (not recorded which). Material for sequencing was whole blood. DNA of the CDR3: TGCAGTGCTAGACAGGGCAGTGAAAAACTGTTTCTT. It is translated as CSARQGSEKLFL.